The entry that follows covers one TCR beta chain sequence. The antigen remains unidentified. This sample is part of a study of T-cell reconstitution after alpha-beta-depleted transplantation in children. Study-level results: Surviving recipient T cells and thymic progenitors underlay high day-60 TCRbeta diversity in some patients. Roughly two months post-transplant, alpha-beta T cells reportedly originated from several hundred graft clones that had expanded. One year post-transplant, T-cell counts and diversity were largely derived from T cells produced anew.

Unique molecular identifiers were used to barcode this TCRbeta library. One entry per CDR3 protein results from TCRdb running MiXCR on the PCR reads. The table records approximately 400,000 distinct CDR3 sequences, 15% to 20% of them present only once. The CDR3 covers 14 residues. V lost 6 bases and J lost 0, with 8 bases in between. This specimen consisted of PBMCs, mostly from graft donor cells, obtained 360 days after TCRalphabeta/CD19-depleted stem cell transplant. The source of this sequence is a boy in the first two years of life who had a stem cell transplant for Wiskott-Aldrich syndrome, so the T cells may come from the graft donor. The chain carries TRBV12-3 or TRBV12-4 and TRBJ2-2; D remains ambiguous. The CDR3 is CASRLDTNTGELFF. Written as DNA, the CDR3 is TGTGCCAGCAGACTCGACACGAACACCGGGGAGCTGTTTTTT.